These 2 T cell receptor beta chains originate from one sample sequenced in a study of blood T cell repertoires in COVID-19. Generated by immunoSEQ multiplex PCR, the TCRdb table keeps only in-frame clones and is missing some. Altogether roughly 280,000 clones are present, around 87% being singletons, with the ten largest covering under 3%. Sequences were obtained from PBMCs or T cells enriched from blood (not recorded which). The receptors were sampled from a woman aged 18-29 years who had recovered from COVID-19.

This sequence joins TRBV15 and TRBJ1-1; D perhaps matches TRBD1 (5 bases). Trimming left V 0 bases short and J 3 bases short, with 8 bases between. Germline V lookup: CDR1 LNHNV, CDR2 YYDKDF (reference sequence). This CDR3 is built from 14 residues. In DNA form, the CDR3 reads TGTGCCACCAGCAGAGATCTCAGGGACACTGAAGCTTTCTTT. Residues: CATSRDLRDTEAFF.

The V call is TRBV7-2, the J call TRBJ2-3; 8 bases align to TRBD2. Germline V gives CDR1 SGHTA, CDR2 FQGNSA. V shed 3 bases, J shed 2 bases, and the junction held 7 bases outside the gene matches. The CDR3 extends over 16 amino acids. Here the CDR3 reads CASSLGGGPITDTQYF. CDR3 bases: TGTGCCAGCAGCTTGGGCGGGGGGCCGATCACAGATACGCAGTATTTT.